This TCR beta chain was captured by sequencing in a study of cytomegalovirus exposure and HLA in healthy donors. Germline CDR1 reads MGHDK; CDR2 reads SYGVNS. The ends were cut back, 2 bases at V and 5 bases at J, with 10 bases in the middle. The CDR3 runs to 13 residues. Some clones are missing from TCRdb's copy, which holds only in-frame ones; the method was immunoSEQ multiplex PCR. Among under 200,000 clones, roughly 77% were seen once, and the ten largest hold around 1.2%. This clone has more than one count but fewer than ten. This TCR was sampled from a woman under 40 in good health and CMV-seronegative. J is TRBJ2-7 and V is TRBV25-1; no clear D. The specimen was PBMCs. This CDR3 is CASSETTNHEQYF. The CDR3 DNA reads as TGTGCCAGCAGTGAAACTACTAACCACGAGCAGTACTTC.